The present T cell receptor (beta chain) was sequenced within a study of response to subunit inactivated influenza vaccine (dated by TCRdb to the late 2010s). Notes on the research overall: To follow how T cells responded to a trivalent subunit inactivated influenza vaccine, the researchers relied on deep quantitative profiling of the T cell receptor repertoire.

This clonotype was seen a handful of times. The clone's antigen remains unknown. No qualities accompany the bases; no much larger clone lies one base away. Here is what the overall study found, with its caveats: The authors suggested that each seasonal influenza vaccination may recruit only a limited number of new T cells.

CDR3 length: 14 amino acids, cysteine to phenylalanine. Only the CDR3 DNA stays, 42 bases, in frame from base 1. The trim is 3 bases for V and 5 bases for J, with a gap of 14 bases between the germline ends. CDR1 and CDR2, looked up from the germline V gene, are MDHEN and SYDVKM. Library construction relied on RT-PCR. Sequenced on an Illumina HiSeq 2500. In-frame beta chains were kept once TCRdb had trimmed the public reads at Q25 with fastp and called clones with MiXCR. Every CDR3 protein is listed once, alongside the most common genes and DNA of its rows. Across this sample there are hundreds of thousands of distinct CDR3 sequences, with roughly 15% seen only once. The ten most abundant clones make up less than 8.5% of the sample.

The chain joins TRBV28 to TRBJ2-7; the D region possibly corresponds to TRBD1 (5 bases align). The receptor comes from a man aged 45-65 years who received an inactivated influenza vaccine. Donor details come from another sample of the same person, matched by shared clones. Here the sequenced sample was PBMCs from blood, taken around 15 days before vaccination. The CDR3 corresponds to CASSLRTSRHEQYF. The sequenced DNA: TGTGCCAGCAGTTTGAGGACAAGTAGACACGAGCAGTACTTC.